The entry below gives a single T cell receptor (beta chain) sequence along with its context. What this receptor recognizes is not known. No clone much larger than this one lies a single base away; base qualities are absent. This entry is derived from a study of T cell responses to AZD1222 COVID-19 vaccine (dated by TCRdb to the early 2020s). About the full investigation: Because spike-specific TCR depth and breadth did not differ between the two schedules, AZD1222 recipients who got a second dose at roughly 4 weeks were pooled with those who got a second dose at roughly 12 weeks. TCR sequencing was performed for approximately 240 trial participants, of whom about 200 were given two doses of AZD1222 and around 26 were given two doses of MenACWY control vaccine. Trial participants were enrolled by age into subgroups of 18-55, 56-69 and 70-plus years, and around 150, 29 and 61 TCR-sequenced participants, respectively, were included in these subgroups.

V loses 10 bases, J loses 2 bases, and the germline ends lie 19 bases apart. The cysteine opens and the phenylalanine closes a CDR3 of 15 amino acids. Of all the DNA, just the CDR3 is kept, 45 bases in frame from base 1. CDR1 and CDR2, per the germline V gene, are MNHEY and SVGAGI. Overall study outcomes, separate from this receptor: The 56-69-year group was small, and its depth increase did not reach significance, likely because of low power. Reportedly, almost half of the unique spike-specific TCRs recognized epitopes lying outside the regions that are mutated in the B.1.351 and B.1.1.7 variants. Spike-specific TCR breadth and depth rose significantly after two AZD1222 doses compared with day 0 and with MenACWY recipients. Vaccine-associated CD4 TCRs spanned the whole spike protein, with dominant responses in regions 160-218 and 743-854. Conclusions about previously exposed vaccinees are limited, since just a handful of AZD1222 recipients were seropositive for SARS-CoV-2 at baseline. Because no day 14 peak-response samples were available, the repertoires could be characterized only after the peak T cell response. Participants were mostly white British and included more females than males, and it was suggested by the authors that clonal diversity may have been underestimated.

The intended sense of this specimen's time point label: baseline before first vaccination. Vaccinee samples came from UK trials COV001 and COV002, including a single-blind randomized controlled phase 2/3 trial of AZD1222 (ChAdOx1 nCoV-19) in healthy adults. For TCRbeta chain sequencing, PBMC samples from trial participants were taken at day 0 and at day 28 after the second dose. The CDR3 regions of human TCRbeta chains were analyzed by immunosequencing. The authors processed their data as follows. Repertoire TCRs were matched against a reference library of SARS-CoV-2-specific TCRs generated with the MIRA antigen-specificity platform. Breadth meant the fraction of unique TCRs that were SARS-CoV-2-associated, whereas depth meant the fraction of total T cells that were SARS-CoV-2-associated. Using the MIRA data, every spike-specific TCR was mapped to the spike region that the TCR reacted to and assigned to either a CD4 or a CD8 class. Log10-transformed breadth and depth values were compared by one-way ANOVA with Sidak's multiple comparisons tests. In TCRdb, the immuneACCESS table is reduced to in-frame sequences with V and J assigned. These tables do not hold every clone; where another copy was compared, an unresolved V gene accounts for under half, and the others remain unexplained. V, J and clone size were drawn from that table, and D and trimming were deduced from the DNA. Recorded for this sample are approximately 90,000 clones; 80% to 90% of them occurred a single time. Of the sample, around 15% is held by the ten largest clones.

The material sequenced was peripheral blood, taken on day 0 of AZD1222 vaccination. The clonotype originates from an adult in good health. This sequence uses TRBV6-5 and TRBJ2-3; matching of 6 bases hints at TRBD2 as the D gene. The CDR3 in this case is CATHPLSGITDTQYF. The nucleotides are TGTGCCACCCACCCGCTTAGCGGAATCACAGATACGCAGTATTTT.